The 8 T cell receptor beta chains presented below share a single source sample, sequenced in a study of T cells in localized non-small cell lung cancer. Only in-frame clones appear in the TCRdb table, and some are missing; sequencing was by immunoSEQ multiplex PCR. The sample includes 2,600 or so clones, 21% of them seen just once. This sample comprised normal lung tissue next to the tumor, obtained before any cancer treatment. Every receptor here comes from a woman aged 35-70 years with stage I lung adenocarcinoma.

The chain employs TRBV6-8 and TRBJ1-1; D is perhaps TRBD1 (6 bases). Trimming cost V 7 bases and J 0 bases, with 12 bases left between them. Germline V gene lookup returns CDR1 MNHGY and CDR2 SAAAGT. This CDR3 contains 14 residues. As DNA, the CDR3 is TGTGCCAGCACCACGGGACACATGAACACTGAAGCTTTCTTT. This translates into CASTTGHMNTEAFF.

This clone is medium-sized (0.01 to 0.1%) in the sample. This rearrangement joins TRBV11-3 to TRBJ2-7; D possibly uses TRBD1 or TRBD2 (6 bases each). The germline gives CDR1 SGHNT, CDR2 YENEEA. V lost 3 bases, J lost 3 bases, and 15 bases lay in between. This CDR3 contains 15 residues. The CDR3 sequence: CASSLEQGGIYEQYF. The CDR3 region has the DNA TGTGCCAGCAGCTTGGAACAGGGAGGTATCTACGAGCAGTACTTC.

This clone has only one observation. This rearrangement joins TRBV23-1 to TRBJ1-6; 9 positions match TRBD1. TRBV23-1 counts as an open reading frame of uncertain function. After removal of 3 bases from V and 4 bases from J, the junction contained 7 bases not matched to a gene. The CDR3 runs 17 residues. This CDR3 reads CASSHSRTGEYNSPLHF. DNA of the CDR3: TGCGCCAGCAGTCATTCCAGGACAGGGGAATATAATTCACCCCTCCACTTT.

The chain employs TRBV28 and TRBJ2-3, with 9 bases lining up with TRBD2. The junction had 5 bases not matched to a gene; V was cut back by 4 bases and J by 0 bases. CDR1 and CDR2 from the germline V gene are MDHEN and SYDVKM. The length of the CDR3 is 16 residues. CDR3 DNA: TGTGCCAGCAGTTCTCTGACTAGCGGAAGCACAGATACGCAGTATTTT. It encodes CASSSLTSGSTDTQYF.

A few counts support this clone. The V gene is TRBV6-8, the J gene TRBJ2-7, with 7 bases that match TRBD2. The CDR3 covers 12 residues. Germline CDR1 reads MNHGY; CDR2 reads SAAAGT. The V gene end was trimmed by 6 bases and the J gene end by 2 bases; junction bases not matched to a gene: 1. The CDR3 nucleotides are TGTGCCAGCAGCAGCGGGACCTACGAGCAGTACTTC. Its protein is CASSSGTYEQYF.

The gene calls are TRBV19 and TRBJ2-7; TRBD2 agrees at 7 bases. Looked up from germline, CDR1 is LNHDA and CDR2 is SQIVND (reference sequence). This CDR3 has 14 amino acids. The ends lost 5 bases at V and 1 base at J; junction bases unmatched: 5. Here the CDR3 reads CASSGREGSYEQYF. CDR3 DNA sequence: TGTGCCAGTAGTGGGAGGGAGGGATCCTACGAGCAGTACTTC. Full variable domain (remainder filled in from reference TRBV19 and TRBJ2-7): DGGITQSPKYLFRKEGQNVTLSCEQNLNHDAMYWYRQDPGQGLRLIYYSQIVNDFQKGDIAEGYSVSREKKESFPLTVTSAQKNPTAFYLCASSGREGSYEQYFGPGTRLTVT.

The chain recombines TRBV29-1 with TRBJ2-1; 10 bases line up with TRBD2. With V trimmed by 4 bases and J by 4 bases, 7 bases remained unmatched. The CDR3 has 15 residues. Germline V gene sequence: CDR1 SQVTM, CDR2 ANQGSEA. CDR3 in amino acids: CSVALAGEGYNEQFF. The CDR3 coding sequence is TGCAGCGTTGCGCTAGCGGGAGAGGGGTACAATGAGCAGTTCTTC.

The genes are TRBV11-3 and TRBJ1-1; D gene ambiguous. The CDR3 loop spans 16 amino acids. Trimming removed 2 bases from V and 4 bases from J, with 17 bases in between. Germline-derived CDR1 and CDR2 are SGHNT and YENEEA. The DNA for the CDR3 is TGTGCCAGCAGCTTATCCGACGGGTGGTTATTCACTGAAGCTTTCTTT. It yields the protein CASSLSDGWLFTEAFF.